These 7 T cell receptor beta chains came from one sample sequenced in a study of T cells in Graves' hyperthyroidism and ophthalmopathy. Amplification of TCR beta CDR3 regions used RNA as the template. During a first-round RT-PCR of the TCR CDR3, the HTBI primer set was used. TCRdb reprocessed the multiplex PCR reads with MiXCR, giving one entry per CDR3 protein. Of more than 350,000 distinct CDR3 sequences listed, around 13% were seen once; the top ten hold about 20%. Input material: blood. The source is a woman aged 25-40 years with Graves' ophthalmopathy.

In its sample, this clonotype was seen many times. The V call is TRBV28, the J call TRBJ2-2; tentatively, D is TRBD2 (7 bases). Germline V gene sequence: CDR1 MDHEN, CDR2 SYDVKM. V was shortened by 2 bases and J by 4 bases, with 17 bases between the two germline ends. The CDR3 runs to 17 residues. CDR3 protein: CASSLRGGGTGTGELFF. CDR3 nucleotides: TGTGCCAGCAGTTTAAGGGGGGGCGGAACGGGCACCGGGGAGCTGTTTTTT.

The rearrangement uses TRBV6-2 or TRBV6-3 and TRBJ2-6; 8 nucleotides align to TRBD1. The CDR3 loop spans 17 amino acids. Per germline, CDR1 MNHEY and CDR2 SVGEGT. The J segment lost 1 base and the V segment lost 11 bases, leaving 13 bases of the junction unmatched. CDR3: CAGGGGRGLSGANVLTF. The CDR3 nucleotides read TGTGCCGGCGGAGGGGGCAGGGGGCTGTCTGGGGCCAACGTCCTGACTTTC.

The sample holds many counts of this clonotype. J is TRBJ2-1 and V is TRBV11-3; the match to TRBD2 covers 8 bases. J gave up 0 bases and V 4 bases, and 14 bases lay outside the gene matches. Germline V gene sequence: CDR1 SGHNT, CDR2 YENEEA. The CDR3 loop spans 19 amino acids. In DNA, the CDR3 is TGTGCCAGCAGCTCCCCCAGGGCGGGGGGTCTGAGCTCCTACAATGAGCAGTTCTTC. Translated: CASSSPRAGGLSSYNEQFF.

This clonotype showed up many times. This chain uses TRBV19 with TRBJ2-1, with D perhaps matching TRBD2 (6 bases). CDR1 and CDR2 from the germline V gene are LNHDA and SQIVND (reference sequence). The CDR3 spans 14 residues. V lost 8 bases and J lost 9, with 20 bases in between. CDR3 residues: CASGEVGWRSEQFF. DNA of the CDR3: TGTGCCAGTGGGGAGGTAGGCTGGAGGAGTGAGCAGTTCTTC.

Remarks on this clonotype: The junction differs from germline at one of its ends, possibly a read error. This chain joins TRBV7-2 and TRBJ1-5, with unresolved D. This CDR3 comprises 13 residues. The germline V gene has CDR1 SGHTA and CDR2 FQGNSA. CDR3 sequence reads: CVSSLVGNQPQHF. CDR3 nucleotide sequence: TGTGTCAGCAGCTTAGTGGGGAACCAGCCCCAGCATTTT.

A few counts support this clonotype. The chain couples TRBV5-4 to TRBJ2-1; D not certain. The CDR3 consists of 13 residues. The germline V gene has CDR1 SGHNT and CDR2 YYREEE (reference sequence). The V gene lost 2 bases and the J gene lost 7 bases, with 10 bases spanning the gap. The CDR3: CASSLNGANEQFF. CDR3 coding DNA: TGTGCCAGCAGCTTAAACGGAGCTAATGAGCAGTTCTTC.

The chain combines TRBV3-1 with TRBJ2-3, with D possibly being TRBD2 (6 bases). This CDR3 has 14 amino acids. The V end was cut by 3 bases, the J end by 0 bases, with 7 bases between. The germline CDR1 and CDR2 sequences are LGHDT and YNNKEL (reference sequence). The CDR3 here is CASSHGGSTDTQYF. In DNA, the CDR3 is TGTGCCAGCAGCCATGGGGGGAGCACAGATACGCAGTATTTT.